This T cell receptor beta chain appears in the sequencing data of a study of blood T cell repertoires in COVID-19. Across the whole study: Collection of acute and convalescent COVID-19 samples took place in the United States, Italy and Spain.

Sequencing was performed with immunoSEQ multiplex PCR; in TCRdb, only in-frame clones are kept and a portion is missing. This table has under 150,000 clones, roughly three quarters appearing once. CDR1 and CDR2 (germline): SGHRS, YFSETQ. The trim removed 4 bases at V and 10 bases at J, leaving 7 bases unmatched. The CDR3 sequence is 15 residues long. Material: peripheral blood. This TCR derives from a woman at least 80 years old with acute or convalescent COVID-19. The J gene is TRBJ2-1, the V gene TRBV5-1, with 14 bases fitting TRBD2. CDR3 sequence: CASSRGTSGSEEQFF. In DNA form, the CDR3 reads TGCGCCAGCAGCCGTGGGACTAGCGGGAGCGAGGAGCAGTTCTTC.